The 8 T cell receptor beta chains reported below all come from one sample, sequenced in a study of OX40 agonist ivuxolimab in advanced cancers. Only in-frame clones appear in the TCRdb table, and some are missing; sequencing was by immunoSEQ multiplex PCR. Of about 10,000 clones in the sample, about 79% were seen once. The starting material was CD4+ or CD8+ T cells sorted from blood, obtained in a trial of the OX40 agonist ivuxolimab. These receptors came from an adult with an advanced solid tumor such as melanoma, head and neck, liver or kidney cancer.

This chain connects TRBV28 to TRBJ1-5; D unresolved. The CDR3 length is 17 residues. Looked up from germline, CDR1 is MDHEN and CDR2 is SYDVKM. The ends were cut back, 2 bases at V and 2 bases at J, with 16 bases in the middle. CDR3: CASSLPWTFVGNQPQHF. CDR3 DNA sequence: TGTGCCAGCAGTTTACCCTGGACGTTTGTTGGCAATCAGCCCCAGCATTTT.

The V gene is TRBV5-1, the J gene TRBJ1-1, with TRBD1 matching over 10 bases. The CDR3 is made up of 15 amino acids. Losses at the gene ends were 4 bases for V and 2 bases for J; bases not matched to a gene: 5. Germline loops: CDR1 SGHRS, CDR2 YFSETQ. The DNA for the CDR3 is TGCGCCAGCAGCACCGGACAGGGGGGTAACACTGAAGCTTTCTTT. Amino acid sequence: CASSTGQGGNTEAFF.

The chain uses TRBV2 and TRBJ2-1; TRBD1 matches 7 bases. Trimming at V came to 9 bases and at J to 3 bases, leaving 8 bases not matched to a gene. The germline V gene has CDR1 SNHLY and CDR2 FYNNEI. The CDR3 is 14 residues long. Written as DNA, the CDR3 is TGTGCCAGGGGTGGCGACAGGGACTACAATGAGCAGTTCTTC. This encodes CARGGDRDYNEQFF. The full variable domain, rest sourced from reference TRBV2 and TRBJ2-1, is EPEVTQTPSHQVTQMGQEVILRCVPISNHLYFYWYRQILGQKVEFLVSFYNNEISEKSEIFDDQFSVERPDGSNFTLKIRSTKLEDSAMYFCARGGDRDYNEQFFGPGTRLTVL.

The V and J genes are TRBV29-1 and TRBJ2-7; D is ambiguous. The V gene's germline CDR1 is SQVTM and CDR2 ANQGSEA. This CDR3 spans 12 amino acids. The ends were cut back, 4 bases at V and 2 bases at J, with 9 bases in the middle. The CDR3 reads CSVANWAYEQYF. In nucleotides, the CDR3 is TGCAGCGTTGCAAACTGGGCCTACGAGCAGTACTTC.

The CDR3 spells CASSLYPTSGTYNEQFF. CDR3 bases: TGTGCCAGCAGCTTATACCCGACTAGCGGGACTTACAATGAGCAGTTCTTC. This chain connects TRBV11-2 to TRBJ2-1; 11 bases are shared with TRBD2. The CDR3 is 17 residues long. From germline, CDR1 is SGHAT and CDR2 FQNNGV. With 2 bases clipped from V and 4 bases from J, the junction kept 7 bases outside the gene matches. Using reference TRBV11-2 and TRBJ2-1 for the parts outside the CDR3, the full variable domain is EAGVAQSPRYKIIEKRQSVAFWCNPISGHATLYWYQQILGQGPKLLIQFQNNGVVDDSQLPKDRFSAERLKGVDSTLKIQPAKLEDSAVYLCASSLYPTSGTYNEQFFGPGTRLTVL.

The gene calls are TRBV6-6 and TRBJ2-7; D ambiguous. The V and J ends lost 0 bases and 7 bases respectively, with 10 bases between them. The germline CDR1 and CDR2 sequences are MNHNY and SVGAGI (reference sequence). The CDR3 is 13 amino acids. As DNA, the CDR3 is TGTGCCAGCAGTTACTCGCCCCGGGCGGAGCAGTACTTC. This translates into CASSYSPRAEQYF.

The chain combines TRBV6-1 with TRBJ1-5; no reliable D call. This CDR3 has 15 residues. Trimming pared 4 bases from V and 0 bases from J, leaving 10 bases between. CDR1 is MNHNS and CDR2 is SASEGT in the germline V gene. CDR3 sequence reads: CASSVSGDSNQPQHF. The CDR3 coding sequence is TGTGCCAGCAGTGTTAGCGGAGATAGCAATCAGCCCCAGCATTTT.

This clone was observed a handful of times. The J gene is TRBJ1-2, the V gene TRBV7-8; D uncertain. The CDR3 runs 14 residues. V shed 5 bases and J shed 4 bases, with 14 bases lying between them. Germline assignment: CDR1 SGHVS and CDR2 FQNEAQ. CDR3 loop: CASSPAGGVYGYTF. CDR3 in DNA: TGTGCCAGCAGCCCTGCTGGCGGGGTCTATGGCTACACCTTC.